This is a list of T cell receptor beta chains from one sample in a study of response to subunit inactivated influenza vaccine. TCRdb redid the calling of the RT-PCR reads with MiXCR, one entry per CDR3 protein. The sample has 500,000 to 550,000 distinct CDR3 sequences, 6.5% to 8% seen once; the top ten hold 13%. The source material was PBMCs from blood, sampled approximately 25 months after vaccination. The source of these receptors is a man between 50 and 69 years old who received an inactivated influenza vaccine. Each CDR3 is given with its conserved first and last residue. A D gene is named only where the DNA matches it firmly. The size entry is marked missing in some rows and otherwise reads once, few, many or a size class.

abundance: .
j_gene: TRBJ1-1
v_gene: TRBV28
d_gene: TRBD1
CDR3aa: CASSTWDRDLKSYTEAFF
CDR3nt: TGTGCCAGCAGTACCTGGGACAGGGACTTGAAGTCGTACACTGAAGCTTTCTTT

abundance: many
j_gene: TRBJ2-7
v_gene: TRBV28
d_gene: .
CDR3aa: CASTPVGVNTYEQYF
CDR3nt: TGTGCCAGCACCCCCGTGGGGGTAAACACCTACGAGCAGTACTTC

abundance: many
j_gene: TRBJ1-4
v_gene: TRBV10-3
d_gene: TRBD1
CDR3aa: CAISESQGGEKLFF
CDR3nt: TGTGCCATCAGTGAGAGCCAGGGGGGCGAAAAACTGTTTTTT

abundance: .
j_gene: TRBJ2-3
v_gene: TRBV9
d_gene: TRBD2
CDR3aa: CASSRTSLTDTQYF
CDR3nt: TGTGCCAGCAGCCGGACTAGCTTAACAGATACGCAGTATTTT

abundance: few
j_gene: TRBJ1-1
v_gene: TRBV7-2
d_gene: TRBD1
CDR3aa: CASSSGPGQGPAFF
CDR3nt: TGTGCCAGCAGCTCGGGACCGGGACAGGGACCAGCTTTCTTT

abundance: .
j_gene: TRBJ2-1
v_gene: TRBV21-1
d_gene: .
CDR3aa: CARLAGGHYQFF
CDR3nt: TGTGCCAGACTAGCGGGGGGGCATTACCAGTTCTTC

abundance: few
j_gene: TRBJ1-1
v_gene: TRBV6-1
d_gene: TRBD1
CDR3aa: CASTLTGVNTEAFF
CDR3nt: TGTGCCAGCACCCTGACAGGGGTGAACACTGAAGCTTTCTTT

abundance: many
j_gene: TRBJ1-1
v_gene: TRBV20-1
d_gene: .
CDR3aa: CSARDLRDWANAEAFF
CDR3nt: TGCAGTGCTAGAGATCTACGAGACTGGGCGAACGCTGAAGCTTTCTTT

abundance: .
j_gene: TRBJ1-6
v_gene: TRBV28
d_gene: .
CDR3aa: CASSFYGTLHF
CDR3nt: TGTGCCAGCAGTTTTTATGGGACCCTCCACTTT

abundance: .
j_gene: TRBJ2-7
v_gene: TRBV7-9
d_gene: .
CDR3aa: CASSFQTRSEQYF
CDR3nt: TGTGCCAGCAGCTTCCAGACCAGATCCGAGCAGTACTTC

abundance: many
j_gene: TRBJ2-3
v_gene: TRBV7-2
d_gene: .
CDR3aa: CASSLLGSGTDTQYF
CDR3nt: TGTGCCAGCAGCTTATTGGGATCAGGCACAGATACGCAGTATTTT

abundance: .
j_gene: TRBJ2-7
v_gene: TRBV5-1
d_gene: TRBD2
CDR3aa: CASSSTSGRIYEQYF
CDR3nt: TGCGCCAGCAGCTCGACTAGCGGGAGGATCTACGAGCAGTACTTC

abundance: few
j_gene: TRBJ2-7
v_gene: TRBV20-1
d_gene: .
CDR3aa: CSADVRDSYEQYF
CDR3nt: TGCAGTGCTGATGTACGGGACTCCTACGAGCAGTACTTC

abundance: many
j_gene: TRBJ2-3
v_gene: TRBV6-6
d_gene: .
CDR3aa: CASSYLATDTQYF
CDR3nt: TGTGCCAGCAGTTACCTAGCCACAGATACGCAGTATTTT

abundance: many
j_gene: TRBJ2-3
v_gene: TRBV13
d_gene: TRBD2
CDR3aa: CASSLISSVTSGFTDTQYF
CDR3nt: TGTGCCAGCAGCTTAATTTCCTCCGTGACTAGCGGTTTCACAGATACGCAGTATTTT

abundance: many
j_gene: TRBJ2-1
v_gene: TRBV29-1
d_gene: TRBD2
CDR3aa: CSVPGTSGSSYNEQFF
CDR3nt: TGCAGCGTTCCTGGGACTAGCGGGAGCTCCTACAATGAGCAGTTCTTC

abundance: .
j_gene: TRBJ2-1
v_gene: TRBV3-1
d_gene: .
CDR3aa: CASSQDGGTYEQFF
CDR3nt: TGTGCCAGCAGCCAAGATGGGGGTACTTATGAGCAGTTCTTC

abundance: many
j_gene: TRBJ2-7
v_gene: TRBV3-1
d_gene: TRBD2
CDR3aa: CASSQDTSGSSYEQYF
CDR3nt: TGTGCCAGCAGCCAAGATACTAGCGGGAGTTCCTACGAGCAGTACTTC

abundance: few
j_gene: TRBJ1-5
v_gene: TRBV20-1
d_gene: TRBD1
CDR3aa: CSASSTGVLPFQPQHF
CDR3nt: TGCAGTGCTTCTAGTACAGGGGTTCTCCCCTTTCAGCCCCAGCATTTT

abundance: few
j_gene: TRBJ1-1
v_gene: TRBV6-5
d_gene: .
CDR3aa: CASSIPKDTEAFF
CDR3nt: TGTGCCAGCAGTATACCTAAGGACACTGAAGCTTTCTTT

abundance: few
j_gene: TRBJ2-7
v_gene: TRBV11-2
d_gene: .
CDR3aa: CASSLGTGTHEQYF
CDR3nt: TGTGCCAGCAGCTTGGGGACCGGGACCCACGAGCAGTACTTC

abundance: few
j_gene: TRBJ2-2
v_gene: TRBV12-3/TRBV12-4
d_gene: TRBD2
CDR3aa: CAGLAANTGELFF
CDR3nt: TGTGCCGGACTAGCGGCCAACACCGGGGAGCTGTTTTTT

abundance: .
j_gene: TRBJ2-7
v_gene: TRBV7-8
d_gene: .
CDR3aa: CASSNTGREQYF
CDR3nt: TGTGCCAGCAGCAATACAGGGCGCGAGCAGTACTTC

abundance: many
j_gene: TRBJ2-7
v_gene: TRBV20-1
d_gene: .
CDR3aa: CSARGQTYEQYF
CDR3nt: TGCAGTGCTAGGGGACAAACCTACGAGCAGTACTTC

abundance: .
j_gene: TRBJ2-1
v_gene: TRBV6-2/TRBV6-3
d_gene: TRBD2
CDR3aa: CASSYSSGRGHEQFF
CDR3nt: TGTGCCAGCAGTTACTCGTCAGGGAGGGGCCATGAGCAGTTCTTC

abundance: many
j_gene: TRBJ2-3
v_gene: TRBV20-1
d_gene: .
CDR3aa: CSASTITDTQYF
CDR3nt: TGCAGTGCTAGTACGATTACAGATACGCAGTATTTT

abundance: .
j_gene: TRBJ2-3
v_gene: TRBV9
d_gene: TRBD2
CDR3aa: CASSISGRASDTQYF
CDR3nt: TGTGCCAGCAGCATTAGCGGGAGAGCGAGTGATACGCAGTATTTT

abundance: .
j_gene: TRBJ1-1
v_gene: TRBV7-8
d_gene: .
CDR3aa: CASSLELESEAFF
CDR3nt: TGTGCCAGCAGCTTAGAACTGGAGTCTGAAGCTTTCTTT

abundance: .
j_gene: TRBJ2-7
v_gene: TRBV5-1
d_gene: TRBD1
CDR3aa: CASSLGTGRAYEQYF
CDR3nt: TGCGCCAGCAGCTTGGGGACAGGACGCGCCTACGAGCAGTACTTC

abundance: .
j_gene: TRBJ2-7
v_gene: TRBV6-5
d_gene: .
CDR3aa: CATRTSYEQYF
CDR3nt: TGTGCCACCCGAACGTCCTACGAGCAGTACTTC

abundance: many
j_gene: TRBJ1-3
v_gene: TRBV9
d_gene: .
CDR3aa: CASSSTGTLSGNTIYF
CDR3nt: TGTGCCAGCAGCTCCACCGGGACACTCTCTGGAAACACCATATATTTT

abundance: few
j_gene: TRBJ2-5
v_gene: TRBV24-1
d_gene: TRBD2
CDR3aa: CATSDLRGGPQETQYF
CDR3nt: TGTGCCACCAGTGATTTGCGCGGGGGGCCGCAAGAGACCCAGTACTTC

abundance: many
j_gene: TRBJ2-2
v_gene: TRBV2
d_gene: .
CDR3aa: CASSVGNTGELFF
CDR3nt: TGTGCCAGCAGTGTGGGAAACACCGGGGAGCTGTTTTTT

abundance: few
j_gene: TRBJ2-5
v_gene: TRBV12-3/TRBV12-4
d_gene: .
CDR3aa: CASSLTGPQETQYF
CDR3nt: TGTGCCAGCAGTCTGACGGGCCCCCAAGAGACCCAGTACTTC

abundance: many
j_gene: TRBJ2-3
v_gene: TRBV5-1
d_gene: .
CDR3aa: CASSLGSGDTQYF
CDR3nt: TGCGCCAGCAGCTTGGGGAGTGGAGATACGCAGTATTTT

abundance: many
j_gene: TRBJ2-1
v_gene: TRBV7-2
d_gene: .
CDR3aa: CASSPRSAGTTNEQFF
CDR3nt: TGTGCCAGCAGCCCCAGGAGCGCTGGGACAACAAATGAGCAGTTCTTC

abundance: .
j_gene: TRBJ2-7
v_gene: TRBV2
d_gene: .
CDR3aa: CASAGGIPYEQYF
CDR3nt: TGTGCCAGCGCGGGTGGGATACCCTACGAGCAGTACTTC